This T cell receptor (beta chain) was sequenced during a study of T cell changes during pregnancy in multiple sclerosis. Only in-frame clones appear in the TCRdb table, and some are missing; sequencing was by immunoSEQ multiplex PCR. The sample lists more than 20,000 clones; over 85% were seen once. Source: CD8+ T cells from peripheral blood mononuclear cells, taken in the third trimester of pregnancy. The TCR was taken from a female donor in good health, enrolled as a control in a pregnancy study.

This CDR3 is CASRAGNEQYF. The DNA for the CDR3 is TGTGCCAGCAGGGCGGGGAACGAGCAGTACTTC. V and J are TRBV28 and TRBJ2-7; the D gene is possibly TRBD2 (6 bases). This CDR3 comprises 11 residues. V was clipped by 6 bases and J by 5 bases, with 8 bases between them. The germline gives CDR1 MDHEN, CDR2 SYDVKM.